This passage covers 4 T cell receptor beta chains from one sample sequenced in a study of regulatory T cells in long-lasting Graves disease. Arm-PCR of CDR3 regions and iRepertoire HTBI primers were the basis on which TCR beta libraries were built. Each CDR3 protein is one row after TCRdb ran MiXCR on the multiplex PCR reads. The repertoire has about 430,000 distinct CDR3 sequences, approximately 16% of them found once; the top ten carry over 7%. Time point denoted: newly diagnosed GD, antithyroid drugs for less than 3 months. PBMC RNA served as the TCR library source. Separately, the same data were catalogued under a study of T cells in Graves' hyperthyroidism and ophthalmopathy.

This specimen consisted of peripheral blood mononuclear cells (PBMCs), obtained at new diagnosis, from a patient treated with antithyroid drugs. These receptors all come from a woman between 40 and 50 years old with Graves disease.

This clonotype appeared a few times. This sequence joins TRBV2 and TRBJ2-1; D unresolved. This CDR3 is built from 15 residues. Germline CDR1 SNHLY, CDR2 FYNNEI. Trimming removed 2 bases at V and 0 bases at J, with 8 bases between. The CDR3 protein is CASSEYLSSYNEQFF. The CDR3 bases are TGTGCCAGCAGTGAATATCTTAGCTCCTACAATGAGCAGTTCTTC.

This clonotype was seen ten or more times. This chain links TRBV2 with TRBJ1-3; D unclear. The germline CDR1 and CDR2 sequences are SNHLY and FYNNEI. The ends were cut back, 8 bases at V and 0 bases at J, with 8 bases in the middle. CDR3 length equals 13 residues. The CDR3 sequence is CASHGISGNTIYF. The CDR3 region has the DNA TGTGCCAGCCACGGGATCTCTGGAAACACCATATATTTT. The full variable domain, completed using reference TRBV2 and TRBJ1-3, is EPEVTQTPSHQVTQMGQEVILRCVPISNHLYFYWYRQILGQKVEFLVSFYNNEISEKSEIFDDQFSVERPDGSNFTLKIRSTKLEDSAMYFCASHGISGNTIYFGEGSWLTVV.

The chain carries TRBV9 and TRBJ2-3; 10 positions match TRBD2. The CDR3 is 16 residues long. Germline V lookup: CDR1 SGDLS, CDR2 YYNGEE. J lost 3 bases, V lost 3 bases, and 7 bases had no gene match. The CDR3 here is CASSAIAGGWTDTQYF. CDR3 sequence (DNA): TGTGCCAGCAGCGCGATAGCGGGAGGATGGACAGATACGCAGTATTTT.

This clonotype was seen repeatedly, ten times or more. J is TRBJ2-1 and V is TRBV12-5; TRBD1 matches at 9 bases. Germline CDR1 LGHNT, CDR2 FRNRAP. The V segment lost 11 bases and the J segment 2 bases; nucleotides outside the gene matches: 4. The CDR3 is 13 residues long. Here the CDR3 reads CASRDRAYNEQFF. DNA of the CDR3: TGTGCTTCCCGGGACAGGGCCTACAATGAGCAGTTCTTC.